The 2 T cell receptor beta chains listed next were all sequenced from one sample in a study of low-dose radiotherapy and immunotherapy resistance in tumors. Covering alpha and beta chains, TRAV- and TRBV-specific primers were used for the first-strand cDNA. The TCRs were subjected to amplification over approximately 19 PCR cycles employing a constant-region primer in conjunction with a V-primer adapter. TCRdb fed the reads into MiXCR, producing one record per CDR3 protein. The sample holds 30,000 to 40,000 distinct CDR3 sequences, about a fifth seen once. Time point given: after trial treatment. Treatment meaning: LDRT plus nivolumab, ipilimumab, low-dose cyclophosphamide and aspirin (RACIN trial). Sequenced material: PBMCs, taken after low-dose radiotherapy plus immunotherapy. The receptors were sampled from a female donor with ovarian cancer.

This clonotype occurred many times. The chain carries TRBV6-5 and TRBJ1-6; D gene unclear. The germline gives CDR1 MNHEY, CDR2 SVGAGI. The CDR3 has 14 amino acids. With 7 bases removed from V and 4 bases from J, the gap between germline ends came to 11 bases. The CDR3 here is CASKVLGYNSPLHF. In DNA form, the CDR3 reads TGTGCCAGCAAGGTCCTGGGATATAATTCACCCCTCCACTTT.

This clonotype came up many times. The chain links TRBV29-1 to TRBJ2-1; D is perhaps TRBD2 (6 bases). V was clipped by 3 bases and J by 7 bases, with 16 bases between them. Looked up from germline, CDR1 is SQVTM and CDR2 is ANQGSEA. CDR3 length: 14 amino acids. The CDR3 loop reads CSVDRGAGRNEQFF. CDR3 in DNA: TGCAGCGTTGACCGAGGGGCGGGGAGGAATGAGCAGTTCTTC.